Detailed here is one TCR beta chain. This entry belongs to a study of regulatory T cells in long-lasting Graves disease. Time point here: newly diagnosed GD, antithyroid drugs for less than 3 months. Scientists built the TCR library using RNA that was extracted from PBMCs. Researchers made TCR beta libraries by using iRepertoire HTBI primers and running Arm-PCR on CDR3 regions. TCRdb ran MiXCR on the multiplex PCR reads and lists one entry per CDR3 protein. The sample carries hundreds of thousands of distinct CDR3 sequences, approximately 12% recorded once. These records were also assigned to another study, of T cells in Graves' hyperthyroidism and ophthalmopathy. In that study: TCR CDR3 underwent first-round RT-PCR with the HTBI primer set.

Sample: peripheral blood mononuclear cells (PBMCs), taken at new diagnosis, from a patient treated with antithyroid drugs. The sequence was obtained from a man aged 25 to 40 with Graves disease.

Here the CDR3 reads CASSEEGYNEQFF. The DNA of the CDR3 is TGTGCCAGCAGTGAGGAGGGGTACAATGAGCAGTTCTTC. The rearrangement links TRBV2 to TRBJ2-1; tentative D call: TRBD2 (6 bases). This CDR3 is built from 13 residues. The germline gives CDR1 SNHLY, CDR2 FYNNEI. The V gene lost 3 bases and the J gene lost 4 bases, with 7 bases spanning the gap. Drawing the rest from reference TRBV2 and TRBJ2-1, the complete variable domain is EPEVTQTPSHQVTQMGQEVILRCVPISNHLYFYWYRQILGQKVEFLVSFYNNEISEKSEIFDDQFSVERPDGSNFTLKIRSTKLEDSAMYFCASSEEGYNEQFFGPGTRLTVL.